These 23 T cell receptor beta chains were sequenced from one sample in a study of T cells in Graves' hyperthyroidism and ophthalmopathy. Authors of the study amplified TCR beta CDR3 regions from RNA transcripts. First-round RT-PCR of the TCR CDR3 relied on the HTBI primer set. Using its own MiXCR run on the multiplex PCR reads, TCRdb lists one record per CDR3 protein. The sample contains hundreds of thousands of distinct CDR3 sequences, just under 45% of which appear only once. The sequencing input was peripheral blood or thyroid tissue (not recorded which). The receptor set was obtained from an adult man with Graves' disease, either hyperthyroidism or ophthalmopathy (not recorded which).

The chain recombines TRBV2 with TRBJ1-2; TRBD1 matches 9 bases. Germline assignment: CDR1 SNHLY and CDR2 FYNNEI. CDR3 length: 16 residues. The V segment lost 5 bases and the J segment 0 bases; nucleotides outside the gene matches: 7. CDR3 amino acids: CASSNDRGKANYGYTF. DNA for the CDR3: TGTGCCAGCAGTAATGACAGGGGGAAAGCTAACTATGGCTACACCTTC.

This clonotype was recorded many times. The chain recombines TRBV2 with TRBJ2-5; unclear D gene. Germline lookup yields CDR1 SNHLY and CDR2 FYNNEI. Trimming pared 3 bases from V and 0 bases from J, leaving 8 bases between. The CDR3 contains 14 residues. The CDR3 nucleotides read TGTGCCAGCAGTGAGGGCAGATACCAAGAGACCCAGTACTTC. Its translation: CASSEGRYQETQYF.

Only a few counts were recorded for this clonotype. The chain is built from TRBV10-1 and TRBJ1-5; possible D gene TRBD1, 6 bases. CDR3 length: 18 amino acids. Germline V gives CDR1 WNHNN, CDR2 SYGVQD (reference sequence). The V end was cut by 0 bases, the J end by 2 bases, with 17 bases between. CDR3 in DNA: TGCGCCAGCAGTGAGTCCCCTGAGGGGGAAAAACGCAATCAGCCCCAGCATTTT. Translating it yields CASSESPEGEKRNQPQHF.

This clonotype was detected a few times. The CDR3 loop reads CASSWGHSYQETQYF. CDR3 nucleotides: TGCGCCAGCAGCTGGGGACACTCGTACCAAGAGACCCAGTACTTC. V usage is TRBV5-1 and J usage is TRBJ2-5; TRBD1 is a possible D gene (6 bases). Trimming left V 3 bases short and J 0 bases short, with 12 bases between. Germline CDR1 SGHRS, CDR2 YFSETQ. This CDR3 is 15 amino acids long.

The chain couples TRBV7-8 to TRBJ1-1, with 9 bases fitting TRBD1. The length of the CDR3 is 15 residues. V shed 8 bases and J 0 bases; nucleotides not matched to a gene: 7. In germline, CDR1 is SGHVS, CDR2 FQNEAQ. In nucleotides, the CDR3 is TGTGCCAGCCACCGGGACAGGGAAGTGAACACTGAAGCTTTCTTT. Its protein product is CASHRDREVNTEAFF.

This chain joins TRBV12-3 or TRBV12-4 and TRBJ1-2; D is unresolved. Trimming cost V 5 bases and J 8 bases, with 18 bases left between them. This CDR3 region has 14 residues. This CDR3 reads CASSLGRRAKGYTF. CDR3 nucleotide sequence: TGTGCCAGCAGTCTCGGACGGAGGGCGAAAGGCTACACCTTC.

This clonotype was recorded once. V usage is TRBV29-1 and J usage is TRBJ1-2; D remains unclear. V lost 8 bases and J 2 bases, leaving 15 bases between the germline ends. The CDR3 consists of 13 residues. Germline V CDR1 and CDR2: SQVTM, ANQGSEA. Here the CDR3 DNA reads TGCAGCAGTTACTCGAACCAGAACTATGGCTACACCTTC. Protein product: CSSYSNQNYGYTF.

This clonotype was found a few times. The chain carries TRBV12-3 or TRBV12-4 and TRBJ1-5, with TRBD1 as a possible D gene (5 bases). The V gene lost 5 bases and the J gene lost 3 bases, with 11 bases spanning the gap. CDR3 size: 14 residues. CDR3 loop: CASSTAGTNQPQHF. The DNA for the CDR3 is TGTGCCAGCAGTACAGCGGGGACCAATCAGCCCCAGCATTTT.

At least ten counts were recorded for this clonotype. The chain joins TRBV24-1 to TRBJ2-7; 7 bases align to TRBD1. Trimming took 12 bases from V and 3 from J; bases not matched to a gene: 19. Per the germline V gene, CDR1 is KGHDR and CDR2 is SFDVKD. The length of the CDR3 is 16 residues. The CDR3 sequence: CAPTGTGVESYYEQYF. The CDR3 DNA is TGTGCCCCGACCGGCACAGGGGTCGAGTCTTACTACGAGCAGTACTTC.

This clonotype was observed at least ten times. The rearrangement joins TRBV7-9 to TRBJ2-7; D is possibly TRBD2 (7 bases). This CDR3 region has 15 residues. Trimming shortened V by 4 bases and J by 2 bases, and 15 bases separated the two germline ends. Looked up from germline, CDR1 is SEHNR and CDR2 is FQNEAQ (reference sequence). The chain's CDR3 is CASSSTRGAPYEQYF. The CDR3, as DNA: TGTGCCAGCAGCTCTACACGGGGGGCGCCCTACGAGCAGTACTTC.

This clonotype was seen at least ten times. The chain is built from TRBV7-8 and TRBJ2-5; D not resolved. The germline V and J ends were trimmed by 4 bases and 7 bases, with 10 bases remaining between them. The germline V gene has CDR1 SGHVS and CDR2 FQNEAQ. This CDR3 is 12 amino acids long. The CDR3 nucleotides read TGTGCCAGCAGCTCCGATGTAGGGACCCAGTACTTC. It translates to CASSSDVGTQYF. Based on the CDR3 plus reference TRBV7-8 and TRBJ2-5, the full variable domain is GAGVSQSPRYKVAKRGQDVALRCDPISGHVSLFWYQQALGQGPEFLTYFQNEAQLDKSGLPSDRFFAERPEGSVSTLKIQRTQQEDSAVYLCASSSDVGTQYFGPGTRLLVL.

In the case of this clonotype: Just one base apart from a much larger clone, this may be a read error. The chain combines TRBV7-9 with TRBJ2-7; D possibly corresponds to TRBD1 (5 bases). The CDR3 contains 13 residues. The germline V gene has CDR1 SEHNR and CDR2 FQNEAQ (reference sequence). The CDR3 DNA reads as TGTGCCAGCAGCTTCGGCGGACAAGACGAGCAGTCCTTC. Its protein product is CASSFGGQDEQSF.

This clonotype was recorded at least ten times. V usage is TRBV25-1 and J usage is TRBJ1-6; no firm D call. The CDR3 loop spans 15 amino acids. Trimming shortened V by 2 bases and J by 9 bases, and 14 bases separated the two germline ends. The germline V gene encodes CDR1 MGHDK and CDR2 SYGVNS. The CDR3 DNA reads TGTGCCAGCAGTGAAAGGACTGGAGGGATTTCACCCCTCCACTTT. It encodes CASSERTGGISPLHF.

This clonotype has a count of ten or more. The rearrangement links TRBV10-3 to TRBJ1-2; D not resolved. CDR3 length: 13 amino acids. The germline CDR1 and CDR2 sequences are ENHRY and SYGVKD. The V gene lost 4 bases and the J gene lost 2 bases, with 8 bases spanning the gap. The CDR3 DNA reads as TGTGCCATCAGTGCCGAGCGAAACTATGGCTACACCTTC. This sequence encodes CAISAERNYGYTF.

This clonotype has just a few counts. The chain uses TRBV7-9 and TRBJ1-2; D is unresolved. Per germline, CDR1 SEHNR and CDR2 FQNEAQ (reference sequence). The CDR3 consists of 14 residues. V was shortened by 5 bases and J by 1 base, with 11 bases between the two germline ends. CDR3 sequence: CASSPDSLNYGYTF. The DNA of the CDR3 is TGTGCCAGCAGCCCCGATTCACTTAACTATGGCTACACCTTC.

In the case of this clonotype: This may arise from a read error, as a much more abundant clone is one base away. This is likely a read error, given that the CDR3 carries no conserved phenylalanine or tryptophan at its end. The genes are TRBV7-9 and TRBJ1-2; D gene uncertain. Trimming removed 5 bases from V and 2 bases from J, with 12 bases in between. The CDR3 has 14 amino acids. Germline V gene sequence: CDR1 SEHNR, CDR2 FQNEAQ (reference sequence). The CDR3: CASSGEQLNYGYTL. The DNA of the CDR3 is TGTGCCAGCAGCGGGGAGCAATTGAACTATGGCTACACCCTC.

This clonotype was detected many times. The chain joins TRBV9 to TRBJ1-1, with D maybe TRBD1 (6 bases). The V and J ends lost 0 bases and 1 base respectively, with 7 bases between them. CDR1 is SGDLS and CDR2 is YYNGEE in the germline V gene. The CDR3 covers 14 residues. The CDR3 region has the DNA TGTGCCAGCAGCGTAGGGGGGGCGAACACTGAAGCTTTCTTT. Translating gives CASSVGGANTEAFF. The complete variable domain, with remaining parts taken from reference TRBV9 and TRBJ1-1, reads DSGVTQTPKHLITATGQRVTLRCSPRSGDLSVYWYQQSLDQGLQFLIQYYNGEERAKGNILERFSAQQFPDLHSELNLSSLELGDSALYFCASSVGGANTEAFFGQGTRLTVV.

This clonotype was picked up many times. This rearrangement joins TRBV7-9 to TRBJ2-7; 11 positions match TRBD2. Germline V gene lookup returns CDR1 SEHNR and CDR2 FQNEAQ (reference sequence). With V trimmed by 3 bases and J by 2 bases, 3 bases remained unmatched. The CDR3 totals 15 residues. Here the CDR3 reads CASSLGGLAAYEQYF. The CDR3 region has the DNA TGTGCCAGCAGCTTGGGGGGACTAGCGGCCTACGAGCAGTACTTC. Supplemented by reference TRBV7-9 and TRBJ2-7, the full variable domain reads DTGVSQNPRHKITKRGQNVTFRCDPISEHNRLYWYRQTLGQGPEFLTYFQNEAQLEKSRLLSDRFSAERPKGSFSTLEIQRTEQGDSAMYLCASSLGGLAAYEQYFGPGTRLTVT.

On this clonotype itself: The junction does not match germline at one end; this may be a read error. The V and J genes are TRBV7-2 and TRBJ1-1; D unclear. Germline V gene lookup returns CDR1 SGHTA and CDR2 FQGNSA. The CDR3 extends over 12 amino acids. The CDR3 DNA follows: TGTGTCAGCAGCCTGAGTCGGGCTGAAGCTTTCTTT. Protein sequence: CVSSLSRAEAFF.

A remark on this clonotype: The CDR3 end shows no conserved phenylalanine or tryptophan, and so a read error is likely. The DNA is left out, because the CDR3 cannot be placed on it with certainty; the CDR3 is given as TCRdb lists it. The chain has TRBV20-1 and TRBJ1-6. The CDR3 contains 8 residues when both ends are counted. Germline assignment: CDR1 DFQATT and CDR2 SNEGSKA (reference sequence). The CDR3: CSARDIQA.

A note on this clonotype: At one of its ends the junction is not consistent with the germline gene, which may arise from a read error. The rearrangement uses TRBV7-9 and TRBJ1-2; D possibly corresponds to TRBD1 (5 bases). The CDR3 sequence is 15 residues long. The germline gives CDR1 SEHNR, CDR2 FQNEAQ (reference sequence). CDR3 sequence reads: CASSQGWRGTNGDTF. The CDR3 coding sequence is TGTGCCAGCAGCCAAGGATGGCGGGGGACTAATGGCGACACCTTC.

This clonotype showed up many times. The gene calls are TRBV29-1 and TRBJ1-6; TRBD1 might be the D (5 bases). Trimming took off 7 bases at V and 8 bases at J, with 12 bases between the two ends. CDR3 length equals 12 residues. The germline CDR1 and CDR2 sequences are SQVTM and ANQGSEA. CDR3 sequence reads: CSGRDGDSPLHF. CDR3 nucleotides: TGCAGCGGCCGGGACGGGGATTCACCCCTCCACTTT.

This clonotype has at least ten counts. This chain links TRBV25-1 with TRBJ2-7; unclear D gene. The CDR3 consists of 13 residues. V lost 2 bases and J lost 9, with 14 bases in between. The V gene's germline CDR1 is MGHDK and CDR2 SYGVNS. This chain's CDR3 is CASSEGALRVQYF. The DNA of the CDR3 is TGTGCCAGCAGTGAAGGCGCCCTACGAGTGCAGTACTTC.